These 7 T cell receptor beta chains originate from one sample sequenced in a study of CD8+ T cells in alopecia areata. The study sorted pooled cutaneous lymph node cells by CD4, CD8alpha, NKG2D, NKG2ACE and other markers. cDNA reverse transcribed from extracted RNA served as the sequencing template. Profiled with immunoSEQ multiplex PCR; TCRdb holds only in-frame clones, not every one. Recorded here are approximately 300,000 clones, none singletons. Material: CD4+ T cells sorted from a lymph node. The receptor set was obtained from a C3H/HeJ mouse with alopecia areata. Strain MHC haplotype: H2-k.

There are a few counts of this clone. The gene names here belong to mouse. The CDR3 loop is CASSDFGGANSDYTF. The covered CDR3 bases are TGTGCCAGCAGTGATTTTGGGGGGGCAAACTCC. V and J are TRBV13-3 and TRBJ1-2; weak D call: TRBD1 (5 bases). The sequence runs out 4 residues before the end of the CDR3; the remainder is reconstructed from the germline J gene. The CDR3 totals 15 residues. The V gene's germline CDR1 is NNHDY and CDR2 SYVADS. Trimming removed 1 base from V and 0 bases from J, with 10 bases in between.

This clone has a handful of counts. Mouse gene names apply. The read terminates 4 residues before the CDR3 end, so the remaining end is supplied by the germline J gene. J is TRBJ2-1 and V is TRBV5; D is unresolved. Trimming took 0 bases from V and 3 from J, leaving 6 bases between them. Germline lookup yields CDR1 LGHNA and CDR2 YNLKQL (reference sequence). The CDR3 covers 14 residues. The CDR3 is CASSQDAVYAEQFF. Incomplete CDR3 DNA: TGTGCCAGCAGCCAAGATGCAGTCTATGCT.

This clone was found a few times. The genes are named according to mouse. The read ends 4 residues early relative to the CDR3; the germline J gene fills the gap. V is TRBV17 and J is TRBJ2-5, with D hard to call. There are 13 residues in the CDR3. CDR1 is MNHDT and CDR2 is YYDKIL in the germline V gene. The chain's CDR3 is CASSRAHWDTQYF. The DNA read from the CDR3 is TGTGCTAGCAGTAGAGCCCATTGGGAC. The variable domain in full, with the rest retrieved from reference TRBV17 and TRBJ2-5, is DTTVKQNPRYKLARVGKPVNLICSQTMNHDTMYWYQKKPNQAPKLLLFYYDKILNREADTFEKFQSSRPNNSFCSLYIGSAGLEYSAMYLCASSRAHWDTQYFGPGTRLLVL.

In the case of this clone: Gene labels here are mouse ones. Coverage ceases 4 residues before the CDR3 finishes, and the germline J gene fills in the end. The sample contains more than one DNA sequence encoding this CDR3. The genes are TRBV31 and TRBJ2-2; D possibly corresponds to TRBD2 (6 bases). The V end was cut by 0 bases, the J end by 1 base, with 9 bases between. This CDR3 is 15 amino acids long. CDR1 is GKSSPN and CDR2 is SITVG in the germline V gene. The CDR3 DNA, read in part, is TGTGCCTGGAGTCTATCGGGGGGAAACACCGGG. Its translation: CAWSLSGGNTG. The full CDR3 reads CAWSLSGGNTGQLYF.

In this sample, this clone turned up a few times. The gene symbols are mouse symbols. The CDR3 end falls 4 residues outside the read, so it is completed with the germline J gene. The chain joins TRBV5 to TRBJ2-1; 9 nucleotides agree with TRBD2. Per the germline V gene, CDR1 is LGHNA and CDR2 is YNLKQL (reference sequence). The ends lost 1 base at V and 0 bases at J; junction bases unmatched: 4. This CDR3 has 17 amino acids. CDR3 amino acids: CASSQATGGSNYAEQFF. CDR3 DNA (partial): TGTGCCAGCAGCCAAGCAACTGGGGGGTCTAACTATGCT.

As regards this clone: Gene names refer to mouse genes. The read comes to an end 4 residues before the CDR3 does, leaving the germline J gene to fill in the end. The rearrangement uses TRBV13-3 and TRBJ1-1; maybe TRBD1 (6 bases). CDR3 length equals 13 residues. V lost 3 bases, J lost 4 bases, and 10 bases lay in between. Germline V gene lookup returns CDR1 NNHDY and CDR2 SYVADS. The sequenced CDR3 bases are TGTGCCAGCAGTGGTCCAGGGGCCACA. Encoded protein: CASSGPGAT. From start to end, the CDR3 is CASSGPGATEVFF.

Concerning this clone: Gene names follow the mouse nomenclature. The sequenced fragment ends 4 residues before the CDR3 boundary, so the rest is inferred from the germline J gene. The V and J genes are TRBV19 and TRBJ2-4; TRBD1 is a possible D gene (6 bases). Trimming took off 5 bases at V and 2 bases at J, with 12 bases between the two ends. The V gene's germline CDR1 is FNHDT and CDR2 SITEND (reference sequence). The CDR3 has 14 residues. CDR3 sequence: CASRPRGVQNTLYF. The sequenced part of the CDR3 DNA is TGTGCCAGCAGACCCAGGGGAGTTCAAAAC.